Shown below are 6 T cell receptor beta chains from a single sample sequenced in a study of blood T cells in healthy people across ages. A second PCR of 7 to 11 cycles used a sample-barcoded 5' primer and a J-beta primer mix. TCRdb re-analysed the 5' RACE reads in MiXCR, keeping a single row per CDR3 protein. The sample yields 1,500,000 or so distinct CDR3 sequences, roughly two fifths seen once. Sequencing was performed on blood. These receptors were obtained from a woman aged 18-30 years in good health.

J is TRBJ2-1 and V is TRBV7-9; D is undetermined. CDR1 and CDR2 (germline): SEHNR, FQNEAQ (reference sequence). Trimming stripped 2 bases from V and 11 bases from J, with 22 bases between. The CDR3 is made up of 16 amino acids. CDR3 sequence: CASSLNSDPAPMKQFF. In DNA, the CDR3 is TGTGCCAGCAGCTTAAACAGCGACCCAGCACCAATGAAGCAGTTCTTC.

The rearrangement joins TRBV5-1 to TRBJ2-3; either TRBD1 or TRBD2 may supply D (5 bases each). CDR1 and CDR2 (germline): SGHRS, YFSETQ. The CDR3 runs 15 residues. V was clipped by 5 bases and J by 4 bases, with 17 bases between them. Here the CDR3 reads CASSFRARDPDTQYF. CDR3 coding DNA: TGCGCCAGCAGTTTCAGGGCGAGGGACCCAGATACGCAGTATTTT.

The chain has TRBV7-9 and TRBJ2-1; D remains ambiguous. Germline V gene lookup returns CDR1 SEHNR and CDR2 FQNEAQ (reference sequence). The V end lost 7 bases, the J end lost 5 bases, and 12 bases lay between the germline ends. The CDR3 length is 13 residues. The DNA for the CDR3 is TGTGCCAGCAAGCCCTATATCGACAATGAGCAGTTCTTC. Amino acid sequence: CASKPYIDNEQFF.

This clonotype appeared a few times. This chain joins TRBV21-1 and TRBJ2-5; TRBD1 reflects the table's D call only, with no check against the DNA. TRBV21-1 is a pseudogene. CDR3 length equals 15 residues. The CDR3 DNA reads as TGTGCCAGCAGCAAAGGACAGGGAGGGATCGAGACCCAGTACTTC. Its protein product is CASSKGQGGIETQYF.

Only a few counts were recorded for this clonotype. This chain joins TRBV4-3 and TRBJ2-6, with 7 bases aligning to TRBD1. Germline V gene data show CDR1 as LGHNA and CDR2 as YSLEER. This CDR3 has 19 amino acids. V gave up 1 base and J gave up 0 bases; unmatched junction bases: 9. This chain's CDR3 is CASSQARGTVFSGANVLTF. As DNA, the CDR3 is TGCGCCAGCAGCCAAGCCAGGGGGACGGTATTCTCTGGGGCCAACGTCCTGACTTTC.

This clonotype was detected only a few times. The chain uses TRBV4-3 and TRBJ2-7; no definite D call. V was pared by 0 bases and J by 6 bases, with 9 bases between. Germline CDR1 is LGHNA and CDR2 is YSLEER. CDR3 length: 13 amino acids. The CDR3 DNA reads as TGCGCCAGCAGCCAAGATCGAGGAGTCGAGCAGTACTTC. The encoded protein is CASSQDRGVEQYF.